This T cell receptor (beta chain) originates from a study of T cell responses to AZD1222 COVID-19 vaccine. The data were produced by immunoSEQ multiplex PCR, yet TCRdb's version contains in-frame clones alone and is incomplete. The profile covers some 130,000 clones, with about 90% appearing a single time and roughly a sixth taken by the ten largest. Between the trimmed V and J ends, which lost 0 bases and 5 bases, there was a span of 15 bases. The CDR3 is 16 amino acids. Germline CDR1 is SGHAT and CDR2 is FQNNGV. The chain combines TRBV11-2 with TRBJ2-3, with D perhaps matching TRBD1 (6 bases). The receptor comes from an adult in good health. Material: peripheral blood, obtained on day 0 of MenACWY control vaccination. CDR3 in amino acids: CASSLETGNLVDTQYF. In nucleotides, the CDR3 is TGTGCCAGCAGCTTAGAAACAGGGAATTTGGTAGATACGCAGTATTTT.